This T cell receptor beta chain was sequenced in a study of Ad26.COV2.S vaccination and SARS-CoV-2 variants. Data came from immunoSEQ multiplex PCR; TCRdb stores just in-frame clones and leaves some out. The table records roughly 390,000 clones, more than 85% of them present only once. This clone has a single count. Germline lookup yields CDR1 SGHRS and CDR2 YFSETQ. V lost 0 bases and J lost 5, with 3 bases in between. The CDR3 is 12 amino acids. This sample's treatment: 15 to 20 received Ad26.COV2.S at low or high dose, single or two shots; 5 received placebo; per-sample allocation not given. Collection of samples fell on day 63 after the first vaccine or placebo injection.

The rearrangement links TRBV5-1 to TRBJ2-1; D call uncertain. This TCR was sampled from a person between 18 and 60 years old who received the Ad26.COV2.S COVID-19 vaccine or a placebo. Sequencing used peripheral blood, obtained in a trial of Ad26.COV2.S vaccine versus placebo. This CDR3 reads CASSLEDNEQFF. Written as DNA, the CDR3 is TGCGCCAGCAGCTTGGAGGACAATGAGCAGTTCTTC.